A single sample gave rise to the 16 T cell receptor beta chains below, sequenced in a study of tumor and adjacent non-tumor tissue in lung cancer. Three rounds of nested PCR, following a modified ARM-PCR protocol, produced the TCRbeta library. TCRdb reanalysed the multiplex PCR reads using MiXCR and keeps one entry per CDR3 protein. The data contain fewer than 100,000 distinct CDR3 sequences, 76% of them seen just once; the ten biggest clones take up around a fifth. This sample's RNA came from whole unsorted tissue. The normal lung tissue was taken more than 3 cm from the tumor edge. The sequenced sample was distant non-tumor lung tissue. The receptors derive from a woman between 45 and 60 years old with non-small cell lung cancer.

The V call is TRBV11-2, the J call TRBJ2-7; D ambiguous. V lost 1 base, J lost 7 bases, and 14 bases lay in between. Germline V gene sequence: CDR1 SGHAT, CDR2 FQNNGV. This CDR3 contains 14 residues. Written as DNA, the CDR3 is TGTGCCAGCAGCTTAGTTAGTGACAACTATGAGCAGTACTTC. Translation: CASSLVSDNYEQYF.

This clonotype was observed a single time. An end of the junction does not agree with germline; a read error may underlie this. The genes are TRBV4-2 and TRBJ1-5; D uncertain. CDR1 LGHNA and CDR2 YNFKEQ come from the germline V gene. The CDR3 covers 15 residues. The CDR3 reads CASSQDLISNQPQHF. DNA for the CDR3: TGCGCCAGCAGCCAGGACCTCATTAGCAATCAGCCCCAGCATTTT.

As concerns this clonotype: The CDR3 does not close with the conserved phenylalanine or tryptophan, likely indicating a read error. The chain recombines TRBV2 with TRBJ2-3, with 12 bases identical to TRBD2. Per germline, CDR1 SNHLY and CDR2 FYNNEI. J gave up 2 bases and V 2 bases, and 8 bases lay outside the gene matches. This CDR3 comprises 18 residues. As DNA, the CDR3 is TGTGCCAGCAGTGAACTAGCGGGAGGGAGGAGCAACACAGATACGCAGTATGTT. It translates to CASSELAGGRSNTDTQYV.

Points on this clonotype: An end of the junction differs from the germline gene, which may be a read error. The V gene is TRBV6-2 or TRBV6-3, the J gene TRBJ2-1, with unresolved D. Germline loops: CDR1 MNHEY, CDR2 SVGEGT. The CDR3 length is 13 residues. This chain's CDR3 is CANSLAPYNDQFF. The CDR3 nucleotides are TGTGCCAACAGTTTAGCCCCTTATAATGATCAGTTCTTC.

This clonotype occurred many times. Here the CDR3 DNA reads TGTGCCAGCAGCTTAGTCAAGGGCTCCACTGATCCGACTGAAGCTTTCTTT. Translated, it gives CASSLVKGSTDPTEAFF. The gene calls are TRBV7-9 and TRBJ1-1; no clear D. This CDR3 is built from 17 residues. Germline CDR1 reads SEHNR; CDR2 reads FQNEAQ (reference sequence). Trimming shortened V by 1 base and J by 5 bases, and 20 bases separated the two germline ends.

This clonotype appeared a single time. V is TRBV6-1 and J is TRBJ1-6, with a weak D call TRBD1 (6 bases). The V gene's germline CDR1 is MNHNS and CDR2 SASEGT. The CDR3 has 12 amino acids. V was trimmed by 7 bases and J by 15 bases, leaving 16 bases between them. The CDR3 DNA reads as TGTGCCAGCATTCAGGGGTATTTACTCCTCCACTTT. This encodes CASIQGYLLLHF.

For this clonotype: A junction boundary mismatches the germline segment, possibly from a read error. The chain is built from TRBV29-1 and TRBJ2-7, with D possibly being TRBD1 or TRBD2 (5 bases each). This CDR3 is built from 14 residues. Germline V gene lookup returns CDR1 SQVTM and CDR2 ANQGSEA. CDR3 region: CSVGGTGSSYNQHF. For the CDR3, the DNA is TGCAGCGTTGGAGGGACGGGGAGCTCCTACAATCAGCACTTC.

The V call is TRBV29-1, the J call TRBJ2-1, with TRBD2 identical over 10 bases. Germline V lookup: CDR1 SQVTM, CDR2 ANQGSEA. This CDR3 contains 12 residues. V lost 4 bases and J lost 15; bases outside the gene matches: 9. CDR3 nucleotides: TGCAGCGTTGTACTGGGACTAGCGAGTCTGTTCTTC. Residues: CSVVLGLASLFF.

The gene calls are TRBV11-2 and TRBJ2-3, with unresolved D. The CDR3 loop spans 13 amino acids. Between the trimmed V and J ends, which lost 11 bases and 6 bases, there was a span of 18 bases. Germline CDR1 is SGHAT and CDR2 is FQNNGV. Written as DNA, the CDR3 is TGTGCCTGCATCTTAGGGTCTGAGGATACGCAGTATTTT. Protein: CACILGSEDTQYF.

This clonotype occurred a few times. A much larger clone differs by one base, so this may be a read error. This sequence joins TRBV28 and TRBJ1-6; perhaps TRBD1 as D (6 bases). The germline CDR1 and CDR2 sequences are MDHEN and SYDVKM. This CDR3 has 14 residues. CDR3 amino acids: CTSSFWTENSPLHF. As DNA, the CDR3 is TGTACCAGCAGTTTTTGGACAGAAAATTCACCCCTCCACTTT.

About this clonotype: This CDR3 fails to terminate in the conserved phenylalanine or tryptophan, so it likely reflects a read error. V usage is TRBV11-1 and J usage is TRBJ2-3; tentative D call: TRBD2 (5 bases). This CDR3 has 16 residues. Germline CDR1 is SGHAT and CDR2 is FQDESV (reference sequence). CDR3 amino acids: CANSLGLGGLGDTQYS. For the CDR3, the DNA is TGTGCCAACAGCTTAGGCCTTGGCGGACTCGGGGATACTCAGTATTCT.

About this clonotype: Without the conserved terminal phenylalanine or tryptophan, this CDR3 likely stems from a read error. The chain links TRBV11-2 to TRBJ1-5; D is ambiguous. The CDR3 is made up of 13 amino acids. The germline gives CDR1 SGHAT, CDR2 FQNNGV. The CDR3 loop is CSSSLERSQPQHY. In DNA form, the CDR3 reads TGTTCCAGCAGCTTAGAAAGAAGTCAGCCCCAGCATTAT.

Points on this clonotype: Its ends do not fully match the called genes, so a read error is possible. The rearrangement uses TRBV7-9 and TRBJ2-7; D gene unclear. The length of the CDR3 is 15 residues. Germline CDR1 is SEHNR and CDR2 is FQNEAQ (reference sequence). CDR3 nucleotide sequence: TGTACCAGCAAACGAGCGAGAGGCGCGTTCGACGAGCAGTACTTC. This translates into CTSKRARGAFDEQYF.

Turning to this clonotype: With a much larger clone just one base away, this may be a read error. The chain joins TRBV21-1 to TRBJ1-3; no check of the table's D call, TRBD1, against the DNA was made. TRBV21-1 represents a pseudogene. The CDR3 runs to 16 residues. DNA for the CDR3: TGTGCCGGACGGGGAAGGTGTGGGGCCGCTGGAAACACCATATATTTT. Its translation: CAGRGRCGAAGNTIYF.

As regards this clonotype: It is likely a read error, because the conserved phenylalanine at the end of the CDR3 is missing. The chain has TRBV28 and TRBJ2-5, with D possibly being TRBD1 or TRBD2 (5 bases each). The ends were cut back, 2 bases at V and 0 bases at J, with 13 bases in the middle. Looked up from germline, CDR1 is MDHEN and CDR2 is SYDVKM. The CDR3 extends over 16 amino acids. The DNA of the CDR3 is TGTGCCAGCAGTTTAAATCTGACGGGACACCAAGAGACCCAGTACCTC. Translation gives CASSLNLTGHQETQYL.

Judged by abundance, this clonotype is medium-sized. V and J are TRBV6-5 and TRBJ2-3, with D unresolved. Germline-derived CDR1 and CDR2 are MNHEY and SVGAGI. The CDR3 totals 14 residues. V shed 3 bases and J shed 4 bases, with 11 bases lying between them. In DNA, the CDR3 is TGTGCCAGCAGTTATGTGATCCATTCAGATACGCAGTATTTT. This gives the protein CASSYVIHSDTQYF.